A selection of T cell receptor beta chains follows, all from one sample in a study of T cell responses to AZD1222 COVID-19 vaccine. The protocol was immunoSEQ multiplex PCR, while the TCRdb copy is restricted to in-frame clones and leaves out a portion. The table lists fewer than 150,000 clones, 88% of them singletons, with 4.5% to 7% in the top ten. This specimen was peripheral blood, taken 28 days after the second AZD1222 dose. Receptors originate from an adult who received the AZD1222 COVID-19 vaccine. Both conserved end residues are part of each CDR3. Fields, in order: D gene, J gene, clone size, V gene, CDR3 DNA, CDR3 protein. A D gene is named only where the DNA matches it firmly. Size is stated for part of the rows, as once, few or many counts, or as a class when the clone is expanded.

>.|TRBJ2-6|.|TRBV5-4
TGTGCCAGCAGGGGGGGACAGACTGGGGCCAACGTCCTGACTTTC
CASRGGQTGANVLTF
>.|TRBJ2-2|.|TRBV5-5
TGTGCCAGCAGCTTGTTGGGGGGGAACACCGGGGAGCTGTTTTTT
CASSLLGGNTGELFF
>.|TRBJ1-5|.|TRBV19
TGTGCCAGTAGACAGACACCTTATAGCAATCAGCCCCAGCATTTT
CASRQTPYSNQPQHF
>.|TRBJ1-5|.|TRBV19
TGTGCCAGTAGCCAGGGACACACACAGCCCCAGCATTTT
CASSQGHTQPQHF
>.|TRBJ2-5|.|TRBV3-1/TRBV3-2
TGTGCCAGCAGCTCTATCGGGACACCAGAAACCCAGTACTTC
CASSSIGTPETQYF
>TRBD2|TRBJ2-2|once|TRBV9
TGTGCCAGCAGCGTAGGGGGGGGCACCGGGGAGCTGTTTTTT
CASSVGGGTGELFF
>.|TRBJ1-2|.|TRBV14
TGTGCCAGCAGCCCTAGGGTTAATAGTGGCTACACCTTC
CASSPRVNSGYTF
>TRBD2|TRBJ2-1|once|TRBV7-2
TGTGCCAGCAGCTTTTGGTTAGCGGGAGAAAATGAGCAGTTCTTC
CASSFWLAGENEQFF
>.|TRBJ1-6|.|TRBV5-1
TGCGCCAGCAGCCCTGGACAGCCAGGTTCACCCCTCCACTTT
CASSPGQPGSPLHF
>.|TRBJ1-2|.|TRBV21-1
TGTGCCAGTACCGGGGGGAACTATGGCTACACCTTC
CASTGGNYGYTF
>.|TRBJ1-1|.|TRBV27
TGTGCCAGCAGTAACCGACCTTCGGGCGACACTGAAGCTTTCTTT
CASSNRPSGDTEAFF
>.|TRBJ2-5|.|TRBV6-5
TGTGCCAGCAGTACCCCGTTCGGGCCCCAAGAGACCCAGTACTTC
CASSTPFGPQETQYF
>.|TRBJ2-7|.|TRBV2
TGTGCCAGTCGGTACCGGGACGGTTTGGAGGAGCAGTACTTC
CASRYRDGLEEQYF
>TRBD1|TRBJ1-6|.|TRBV3-1/TRBV3-2
TGTGCCAGCAGCCAAGGGGACAGGGCCAGATCACCCCTCCACTTT
CASSQGDRARSPLHF
>.|TRBJ2-7|few|TRBV3-1/TRBV3-2
TGTGCCAGCAGCCCGCTGAATCACGAGCAGTACTTC
CASSPLNHEQYF
>TRBD2|TRBJ2-3|.|TRBV5-6
TGTGCCAGCAGCCAGAGCGGGAGGAGTGCAGATACGCAGTATTTT
CASSQSGRSADTQYF
>.|TRBJ2-1|.|TRBV15
TGTGCCACCAGCAGAGTGGGGCGGGGTTTGGCCCAGCACTCCTACAATGAGCAGTTCTTC
CATSRVGRGLAQHSYNEQFF
>TRBD2|TRBJ2-1|.|TRBV7-9
TGTGCCAGCACCCTAGCGGGAGGGCCGAATGAGCAGTTCTTC
CASTLAGGPNEQFF
>.|TRBJ1-1|.|TRBV10-3
TGTGCCATCAGTGACCCAGACAGTGGGGACACTGAAGCTTTCTTT
CAISDPDSGDTEAFF
>.|TRBJ1-6|.|TRBV30
TGTGCCTGGATAGGTTACGGCTCCTATAATTCACCCCTCCACTTT
CAWIGYGSYNSPLHF
>.|TRBJ2-3|.|TRBV11-3
TGTGCCAGCAGCTTAAACCCAACAGGGACTAGCACAGATACGCAGTATTTT
CASSLNPTGTSTDTQYF
>TRBD1|TRBJ1-2|.|TRBV7-2
TGTGCCAGCAGTCGACAGGGGGCCGGCTATGGCTACACCTTC
CASSRQGAGYGYTF
>.|TRBJ1-5|.|TRBV30
TGTGCCTGGAGTTTCAGGGGACACAATCAGCCCCAGCATTTT
CAWSFRGHNQPQHF
>.|TRBJ1-1|.|TRBV7-8
TGTGCCAGCAGCTTAGGACAGGACCGTGAAGCTTTCTTT
CASSLGQDREAFF
>TRBD2|TRBJ2-5|.|TRBV12-5
TGTGCTAGTGGTTTAGCGGTAGCGGGAGGGAGGGAGACCCAGTACTTC
CASGLAVAGGRETQYF
>.|TRBJ2-7|.|TRBV7-2
TGTGCCAGCAGCCCGATGGGGGCGAAGGACGAGCAGTACTTC
CASSPMGAKDEQYF
>.|TRBJ2-2|.|TRBV11-2
TGTGCCAGCAGCTTAGCAGGGGTCGCAGGCGGGGAGCTGTTTTTT
CASSLAGVAGGELFF
>.|TRBJ2-5|.|TRBV13
TGTGCCAGCAGCTTAGAGTTTGAGACCCAGTACTTC
CASSLEFETQYF
>.|TRBJ2-7|.|TRBV19
TGTGCCAGCCAGGACTACAACTACGAGCAGTACTTC
CASQDYNYEQYF
>TRBD1|TRBJ1-3|.|TRBV4-3
TGCGCCAGCAGCCAAGATACCGGGGGACAGGTAGATGGAAACACCATATATTTT
CASSQDTGGQVDGNTIYF
>TRBD2|TRBJ2-7|.|TRBV27
TGTGCCAGCAGTCCCCTTCACACTAGCGGTTCTTACGAGCAGTACTTC
CASSPLHTSGSYEQYF
>.|TRBJ2-1|.|TRBV7-9
TGTGCCAGCAGCTTAGAAATCGGTGGGGGCCGCAATGAGCAGTTCTTC
CASSLEIGGGRNEQFF
>.|TRBJ2-5|.|TRBV6-2/TRBV6-3
TGTGCCAGCAGTTACTCTCAGGGGTACAGGGACATTGACTTC
CASSYSQGYRDIDF
>.|TRBJ2-5|few|TRBV5-1
TGCGCCAGCAGCTTGGTATCTGGGGAAGAGACCCAGTACTTC
CASSLVSGEETQYF
>.|TRBJ2-7|few|TRBV18
TGTGCCAGCTCACCCGGACAGACTACCTCCTACGAGCAGTACTTC
CASSPGQTTSYEQYF
>.|TRBJ1-1|.|TRBV7-8
TGTGCCAGCAGCTTAGTTCGGGCGCTGATGGCTGAAGCTTTCTTT
CASSLVRALMAEAFF
>TRBD1|TRBJ2-2|.|TRBV29-1
TGCAGCGGGACGGGACAGACGAACACCGGGGAGCTGTTTTTT
CSGTGQTNTGELFF
>.|TRBJ1-4|.|TRBV7-2
TGTGCCAGCAGCCAGGAACAGGGATTCGCAACTAATGAAAAACTGTTTTTT
CASSQEQGFATNEKLFF
>.|TRBJ1-6|few|TRBV7-9
TGTGCCAGCAGCTTAGGTCAGGGGAGAACACCCCTCCACTTT
CASSLGQGRTPLHF
>.|TRBJ2-2|.|TRBV7-3
TGTGCCAGCAGCATCAAGAACACCGGGGAGCTGTTTTTT
CASSIKNTGELFF
>TRBD1|TRBJ1-2|.|TRBV4-2
TGTGCCAGCAGCCAAGATGACAGGGAGATTGGCTACACCTTC
CASSQDDREIGYTF
>.|TRBJ2-3|.|TRBV11-2
TGTGCCAGCAGCTTAAGCGGCGTGAACGCAGATACGCAGTATTTT
CASSLSGVNADTQYF
>TRBD1|TRBJ2-7|.|TRBV13
TGTGCCAGCAGCAAAGAACAGGGGGCAGGGTACGAGCAGTACTTC
CASSKEQGAGYEQYF
>.|TRBJ2-5|.|TRBV6-2/TRBV6-3
TGTGCCAGCAGTTTCTCCCCCTTCGGGAAGGAGACCCAGTACTTC
CASSFSPFGKETQYF
>TRBD1|TRBJ1-6|.|TRBV7-2
TGTGCCAGCAGCCCGGGACAGGGCTTGTCACCCCTCCACTTT
CASSPGQGLSPLHF
>.|TRBJ1-6|once|TRBV6-5
TGTGCCAGCTCCATGGGGAGCCCCTATAATTCACCCCTCCACTTT
CASSMGSPYNSPLHF
>.|TRBJ2-3|.|TRBV7-8
TGTGCCAGCAGCTTATATGGCAGAAGCACAGATACGCAGTATTTT
CASSLYGRSTDTQYF
>.|TRBJ1-1|.|TRBV6-5
TGTGCCAGCACCCTCTCGGGGTACGACACTGAAGCTTTCTTT
CASTLSGYDTEAFF
>TRBD1|TRBJ2-1|.|TRBV19
TGTGCCAGTAGTATAGTGGGCAGGGGGATCGGTGAGCAGTTCTTC
CASSIVGRGIGEQFF
>TRBD1|TRBJ1-5|.|TRBV5-6
TGTGCCAGCAGCACCCTCCGGACAGGGGTAAATCAGCCCCAGCATTTT
CASSTLRTGVNQPQHF
>.|TRBJ1-1|.|TRBV11-2
TGTGCCAGCAGCCCGGGTCCTAACACTGAAGCTTTCTTT
CASSPGPNTEAFF
>TRBD1|TRBJ1-2|many|TRBV6-2/TRBV6-3
TGTGCCAGCAGTTCCCGGACAGGGGGCGCGGTTGGCTACACCTTC
CASSSRTGGAVGYTF
>.|TRBJ1-4|once|TRBV6-5
TGTGCCAGCGAAGCCGGTCCCGGAATGGGAAAACTGTTTTTT
CASEAGPGMGKLFF
>.|TRBJ2-1|.|TRBV12-1
TGTGCCAGCATCCCACATGAGCAGTTCTTC
CASIPHEQFF
>.|TRBJ2-1|.|TRBV7-2
TGTGCCAGCGGGAGGGGGGACGCCTACAATGAGCAGTTCTTC
CASGRGDAYNEQFF
>.|TRBJ1-1|.|TRBV28
TGTGCCAGCAGTCCCCCCGCACAGATGAACACTGAAGCTTTCTTT
CASSPPAQMNTEAFF
>TRBD1|TRBJ2-3|.|TRBV18
TGTGCCAGCTCACCACCCACAGGGGCGACAGATACGCAGTATTTT
CASSPPTGATDTQYF
>TRBD1|TRBJ2-1|.|TRBV19
TGTGCCAGTAGTATAGTCCCAGCAGGGGGCTACAATGAGCAGTTCTTC
CASSIVPAGGYNEQFF
>.|TRBJ1-2|.|TRBV15
TGTGCCACCAGCCAAGGGACCGCTAGGAACTATGGCTACACCTTC
CATSQGTARNYGYTF
>.|TRBJ1-2|.|TRBV6-5
TGTGCCAGCAGTTACGATTCGGCTTACTATGGCTACACCTTC
CASSYDSAYYGYTF